The present entry profiles one TCR beta chain with its context. The antigen is unknown. Profiling relied on immunoSEQ multiplex PCR, and the TCRdb table lists in-frame clones only, not all of them. The sample has about 90,000 clones; roughly 87% are singletons. The sample belongs to a study of OX40 agonist ivuxolimab in advanced cancers. The CDR3 runs to 18 residues. With 3 bases removed from V and 0 bases from J, the gap between germline ends came to 18 bases. CDR1 and CDR2 (germline): ENHRY, SYGVKD. Points from the study as a whole: Blood T cells, both CD4+ and CD8+, expanded clonally by week 6 at 0.1 to 3.0 mg/kg. Fewer expanded clones were found on average in CD4+ than in CD8+ T cells.

This clonotype was sampled from an adult with an advanced solid tumor such as melanoma, head and neck, liver or kidney cancer. The chain links TRBV10-3 to TRBJ1-3; D possibly corresponds to TRBD1 (6 bases). Sample: CD4+ or CD8+ T cells sorted from blood, taken in a trial of the OX40 agonist ivuxolimab. The CDR3 spells CAISDYFSGGSSGNTIYF. CDR3 nucleotide sequence: TGTGCCATCAGTGATTACTTCTCGGGGGGCAGCTCTGGAAACACCATATATTTT.